A selection of T cell receptor beta chains follows, all from one sample in a study of T cell responses to AZD1222 COVID-19 vaccine. Clones were sequenced by immunoSEQ multiplex PCR, and TCRdb holds only the in-frame ones, with some missing. This sample has around 110,000 clones, with 90% to 95% found just once. The material was peripheral blood, obtained 28 days after the second AZD1222 dose. The source of these receptors is an adult who received the AZD1222 COVID-19 vaccine. Both conserved end residues are part of each CDR3. D genes are given only for firm matches. Some rows mark clone size as missing; the rest say once, few, many or name a class of expanded clone.

cdr3_nt cdr3_aa j_call v_call clone_size d_call
TGTGCCAGCAGTTACTCGAGACAGACGTACACCGGGGAGCTGTTTTTT CASSYSRQTYTGELFF TRBJ2-2 TRBV6-6 few NA
TGTGCCAGCAGCGTAGGTCTAGCGGGAGGCACAGATACGCAGTATTTT CASSVGLAGGTDTQYF TRBJ2-3 TRBV9 NA TRBD2
TGTGCCAGCAGCGGGCCGGGGGGCGAGCAGTACTTC CASSGPGGEQYF TRBJ2-7 TRBV7-9 NA TRBD2
TGTGCCAGCAGCCTCTTCGGGCAAGGGAGTGTCTACGAGCAGTACTTC CASSLFGQGSVYEQYF TRBJ2-7 TRBV7-9 NA NA
TGTGCCAGCAGTTTCCCGGGTATCCTGAACACCGGGGAGCTGTTTTTT CASSFPGILNTGELFF TRBJ2-2 TRBV6-2/TRBV6-3 NA NA
TGTGCCAGCAGCCGCCGGACTAGCGGGAGTTACGAGCAGTACTTC CASSRRTSGSYEQYF TRBJ2-7 TRBV7-8 NA TRBD2
TGTGCCAGCAGCGGCGGGGGAGCGAACGCTGAAGCTTTCTTT CASSGGGANAEAFF TRBJ1-1 TRBV11-3 NA NA
TGTGCCAGCAGTCGACAGGGCGGGCTGCTGTTTTTT CASSRQGGLLFF TRBJ2-2 TRBV28 NA TRBD1
TGTGCCAGCAGCCGGACTAGCGGGAGCGACGAGCAGTACTTC CASSRTSGSDEQYF TRBJ2-7 TRBV2 NA TRBD2
TGTGCCAGTAGTATAAGGGACGGGAATCAGCCCCAGCATTTT CASSIRDGNQPQHF TRBJ1-5 TRBV19 NA NA
TGTGCCAGCAGCGTAGAGGCTAACTATGGCTACACCTTC CASSVEANYGYTF TRBJ1-2 TRBV9 NA NA
TGTGCCTGGAGTGAAGAAAGGGGGAGCGGCTACACCTTC CAWSEERGSGYTF TRBJ1-2 TRBV30 NA NA
TGCAGTGCTAGTAACAGGGGAGGGTATGGCTACACCTTC CSASNRGGYGYTF TRBJ1-2 TRBV20-1 NA TRBD1
TGTGCCAGCAGCAGGGGGTTCTCCTATAATTCACCCCTCCACTTT CASSRGFSYNSPLHF TRBJ1-6 TRBV6-5 NA TRBD1
TGTGCCAGCAGTTTAAAATCGGGACAGGGGTACGAGCAGTACTTC CASSLKSGQGYEQYF TRBJ2-7 TRBV27 NA TRBD1
TGCGCCAGCAGTGATGGGGGTTATGGCTACACCTTC CASSDGGYGYTF TRBJ1-2 TRBV10-1 NA NA
TGTGCCAGCAGTGACACGGGGGGTCCTACTGAAGCTTTCTTT CASSDTGGPTEAFF TRBJ1-1 TRBV6-1 NA NA
TGTGCCAGTAGTCTCGGGCTAGCCGCAGATACGCAGTATTTT CASSLGLAADTQYF TRBJ2-3 TRBV19 NA NA
TGCAGCGTTGTGGGAATACAGGACACCGGGGAGCTGTTTTTT CSVVGIQDTGELFF TRBJ2-2 TRBV29-1 NA NA
TGTGCCAGCAGCTTAAGAGTAAGCGGAAGCACAGATACGCAGTATTTT CASSLRVSGSTDTQYF TRBJ2-3 TRBV5-4 NA NA
TGTGCCAGCAGCTTAGCTTCCACAGGGGCCGGCTACACCTTC CASSLASTGAGYTF TRBJ1-2 TRBV7-9 NA TRBD1
TGTGCCAGCAGCGTAGAGGGCAGGGAAGGAGATACGCAGTATTTT CASSVEGREGDTQYF TRBJ2-3 TRBV9 NA NA
TGTGCCAGCAGCCTTCGAGGGGCAGGGGTAATAGAAAAACTGTTTTTT CASSLRGAGVIEKLFF TRBJ1-4 TRBV7-6 NA NA
TGTGCCAGCAAGGAGACCTCCAATCAGCCCCAGCATTTT CASKETSNQPQHF TRBJ1-5 TRBV6-5 NA NA
TGTGCCAGCAGCCAAGGGGGGGCCGGTCAGCCCCAGCATTTT CASSQGGAGQPQHF TRBJ1-5 TRBV7-9 NA NA
TGTGCCAGCAAACAAAAAGGGGGTTTTCCCAATGAGCAGTTCTTC CASKQKGGFPNEQFF TRBJ2-1 TRBV27 NA NA
TGTGCCAGTAGACGACAGGGGATTTCTGAGCAGTTCTTC CASRRQGISEQFF TRBJ2-1 TRBV19 NA TRBD1
TGTGCCAGCTCACCCGGGACTAGCGGGAACGACGAGCAGTACTTC CASSPGTSGNDEQYF TRBJ2-7 TRBV18 NA TRBD2
TGTGCCAGCACCCCGGGGGTAGCCAAAAACATTCAGTACTTC CASTPGVAKNIQYF TRBJ2-4 TRBV2 NA NA
TGCGCCAGCGGGGCGAGACAGGCCGCGAGCTCTGGGGCCAACGTCCTGACTTTC CASGARQAASSGANVLTF TRBJ2-6 TRBV10-2 once NA
TGCGCCAGCAGCTTGGCCGCTACAGGGGGCCAAGAGACCCAGTACTTC CASSLAATGGQETQYF TRBJ2-5 TRBV5-1 NA TRBD1
TGTGCCAGCAGCGGGATGGGACCTGGAAACACCATATATTTT CASSGMGPGNTIYF TRBJ1-3 TRBV9 NA NA
TGTGCCAGTTTAGGGGTTGGCTACACCTTC CASLGVGYTF TRBJ1-2 TRBV12-3/TRBV12-4 once NA
TGTGCCAGCCGTGGGGTAGCGGGGGGCAATGAGCAGTTCTTC CASRGVAGGNEQFF TRBJ2-1 TRBV19 once TRBD2
TGTGCCAGCAGCCACCGGACAGGGCAAGAGACCCAGTACTTC CASSHRTGQETQYF TRBJ2-5 TRBV3-1/TRBV3-2 NA TRBD1
TGTGCCAGCAGCCAAGGTCCCCCGGGGTCCAATCAGCCCCAGCATTTT CASSQGPPGSNQPQHF TRBJ1-5 TRBV3-1/TRBV3-2 NA NA
TGTGCCAGCCTAAGACAGGGAATAAAACGGTGGAACACTGAAGCTTTCTTT CASLRQGIKRWNTEAFF TRBJ1-1 TRBV6-4 NA TRBD1
TGTGCCAGCAGCTTATGGGACAGGGAAGGGGGTGGCTACACCTTC CASSLWDREGGGYTF TRBJ1-2 TRBV5-5 once TRBD1
TGTGCCAGCTCACCGTATGTTTCCTACGAGCAGTACTTC CASSPYVSYEQYF TRBJ2-7 TRBV18 NA NA
TGTGCCAGCAGCTCGGATCCCGGCGGGTATGGCTACACCTTC CASSSDPGGYGYTF TRBJ1-2 TRBV5-4 NA NA
TGTGCCAGCAGCATAGGACAGGGTGGCGCTTTCTTT CASSIGQGGAFF TRBJ1-1 TRBV7-9 NA TRBD1
TGTGCCAGCAGCTTGGCCAAGCGGCAGTTCTTC CASSLAKRQFF TRBJ2-1 TRBV5-6 NA NA